This TCR beta chain stems from a study of shared clonotypes between healthy human individuals. Study overall: CD4 naive cells filled three plates per donor, CD4 memory three, CD8 naive two and CD8 memory one.

A split of CD4+ cells into CD45RA+ naive and CD45RA-negative memory subsets was performed. V lost 2 bases, J lost 5 bases, and 19 bases lay in between. In germline, CDR1 is KGHSH, CDR2 LQKENI. CDR3 length: 17 amino acids. Profiled with immunoSEQ multiplex PCR; TCRdb holds only in-frame clones, not every one. Here the sample spans under 300,000 clones, 65% being singletons. Sequenced sample: memory CD4+ T cells sorted from blood. Subset here: CD45RA-negative fraction. The genes are TRBV18 and TRBJ1-5, with TRBD1 as a possible D gene (5 bases). This TCR was sampled from a man aged 25 to 40 in good health. CDR3 protein: CASSPIGIRRVDQPQHF. The CDR3 DNA follows: TGTGCCAGCTCACCAATAGGGATCCGCAGGGTTGATCAGCCCCAGCATTTT.